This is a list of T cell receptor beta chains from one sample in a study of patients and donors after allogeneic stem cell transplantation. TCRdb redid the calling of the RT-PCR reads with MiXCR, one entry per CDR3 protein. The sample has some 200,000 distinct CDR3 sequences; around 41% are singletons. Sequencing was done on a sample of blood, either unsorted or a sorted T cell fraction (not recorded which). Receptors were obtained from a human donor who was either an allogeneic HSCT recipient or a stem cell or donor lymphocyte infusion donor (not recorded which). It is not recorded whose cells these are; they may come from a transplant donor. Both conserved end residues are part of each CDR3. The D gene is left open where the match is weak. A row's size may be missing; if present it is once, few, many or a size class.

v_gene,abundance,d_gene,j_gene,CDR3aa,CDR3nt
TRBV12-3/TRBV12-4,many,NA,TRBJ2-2,CASSFRGGTGELFF,TGTGCCAGCAGTTTCCGTGGCGGGACCGGGGAGCTGTTTTTT
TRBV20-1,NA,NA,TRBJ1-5,CSARRTVSNQPQHF,TGCAGTGCTAGGCGGACAGTTAGCAATCAGCCCCAGCATTTT
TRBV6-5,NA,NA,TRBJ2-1,CASSYSRGNEQFF,TGTGCCAGCAGTTACTCGAGGGGAAATGAGCAGTTCTTC
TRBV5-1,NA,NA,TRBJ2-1,CASNELDDEQFF,TGCGCCAGCAACGAACTGGATGATGAGCAGTTCTTC
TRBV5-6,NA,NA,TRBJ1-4,CASSGRGRGGEKLFF,TGTGCCAGCAGCGGCAGAGGGAGGGGAGGTGAAAAACTGTTTTTT
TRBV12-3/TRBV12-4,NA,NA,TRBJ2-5,CASSSGVSGETQYF,TGTGCCAGCAGTTCAGGGGTGTCGGGGGAGACCCAGTACTTC
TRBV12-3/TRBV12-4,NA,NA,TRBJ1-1,CASSLGGHLNTEAFF,TGTGCCAGCAGTTTAGGAGGACACTTGAACACTGAAGCTTTCTTT
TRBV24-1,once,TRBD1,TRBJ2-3,CATSDSNNPGQETDTQYF,TGTGCCACCAGTGATTCCAACAATCCGGGACAGGAGACAGATACGCAGTATTTT
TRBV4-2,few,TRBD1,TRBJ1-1,CASSQDISRGPNTEAFF,TGTGCCAGCAGCCAAGATATTAGTAGGGGGCCGAACACTGAAGCTTTCTTT
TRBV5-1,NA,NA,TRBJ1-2,CASSQQGTAGYTF,TGCGCCAGCAGCCAACAGGGCACCGCTGGCTACACCTTC
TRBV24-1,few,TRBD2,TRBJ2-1,CATSEPSGYNEQFF,TGTGCCACCAGTGAGCCTAGCGGCTACAATGAGCAGTTCTTC
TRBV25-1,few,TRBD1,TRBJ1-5,CASSESGGGNQPQHF,TGTGCCAGCAGTGAATCAGGGGGCGGCAATCAGCCCCAGCATTTT
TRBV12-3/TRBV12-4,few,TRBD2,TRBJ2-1,CASSPRTSGADNEQFF,TGTGCCAGCAGTCCTCGGACTAGCGGGGCGGACAATGAGCAGTTCTTC
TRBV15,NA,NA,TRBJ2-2,CATSSTIPVDHTGELFF,TGTGCCACCAGCTCCACGATCCCGGTCGATCACACCGGGGAGCTGTTTTTT
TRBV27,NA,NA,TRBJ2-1,CASSFPGGGEQFF,TGTGCCAGCAGTTTCCCGGGGGGCGGGGAGCAGTTCTTC
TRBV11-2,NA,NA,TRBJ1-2,CASSLETRDGLYGYTF,TGTGCCAGCAGCTTAGAGACCCGGGACGGCCTCTATGGCTACACCTTC
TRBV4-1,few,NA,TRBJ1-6,CASSPVPSHSPLHF,TGCGCCAGCAGCCCTGTTCCGAGCCATTCACCCCTCCACTTT
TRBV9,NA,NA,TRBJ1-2,CASSVGGHLNYGYTF,TGTGCCAGCAGCGTAGGCGGGCACCTTAACTATGGCTACACCTTC
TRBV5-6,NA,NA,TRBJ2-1,CASSPGLPLYNEQFF,TGTGCCAGCAGCCCGGGACTTCCCCTCTACAATGAGCAGTTCTTC
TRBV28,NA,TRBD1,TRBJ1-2,CASSGSGGRTF,TGTGCCAGCAGTGGCTCAGGGGGGCGCACCTTC
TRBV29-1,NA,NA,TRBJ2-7,CSVLLTGGGNFYEQYF,TGCAGCGTTCTGTTAACTGGCGGCGGGAACTTCTACGAGCAGTACTTC
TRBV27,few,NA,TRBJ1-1,CASSFSGAEAFF,TGTGCCAGCAGTTTCTCGGGAGCTGAAGCTTTCTTT